The clone carrying this T cell receptor beta chain was found many times. The antigen remains undetermined. Germline CDR1 is SGDLS and CDR2 is YYNGEE. V shed 3 bases and J 5 bases; nucleotides not matched to a gene: 8. This CDR3 is 15 amino acids long. The TCR beta library used iRepertoire HTBI primers with Arm-PCR amplification of CDR3. TCRdb ran MiXCR on the multiplex PCR reads and lists one entry per CDR3 protein. The table has over 450,000 distinct CDR3 sequences, 12% seen once. The data belong to a study of regulatory T cells in long-lasting Graves disease. Study-level results: Thyroid tissue went unexamined; only peripheral blood was analyzed.

Time point specified: newly diagnosed GD, antithyroid drugs for less than 3 months. The TCR library was prepared using RNA isolated from PBMCs. The sample was also linked to a second study, of T cells in Graves' hyperthyroidism and ophthalmopathy. As reported in that work: The model foresaw ophthalmopathy a median approximately 6.1 months prior to onset.

The TCR sequence derives from a young woman with Graves disease. The chain carries TRBV9 and TRBJ2-5, with 9 bases matching TRBD2. The material sequenced was peripheral blood mononuclear cells (PBMCs), taken at new diagnosis, from a patient treated with antithyroid drugs. The CDR3 loop reads CASSEVAGGPETQYF. In DNA, the CDR3 is TGTGCCAGCAGCGAAGTGGCGGGAGGGCCGGAGACCCAGTACTTC.